The T cell receptor (beta chain) under discussion was sequenced for a study of response to subunit inactivated influenza vaccine. Via MiXCR, TCRdb re-called the RT-PCR reads, giving one row per CDR3 protein. The sample yields about 540,000 distinct CDR3 sequences, roughly a quarter seen once. This clonotype was recorded a few times. With V trimmed by 10 bases and J by 8 bases, 12 bases remained unmatched. The CDR3 contains 14 residues. This same sample was also taken into another study, of T cells expressing NK-cell markers. From that report: With UMIs, 5'RACE template switching was used to make TCR beta cDNA. Beta-chain profiling covered CD3+CD56+NKG2C+, CD3+CD56+NKG2C- and CD3+CD56-NKG2C+ sorted subsets. The authors sequenced eight donors, of whom seven were HCMV-seropositive and one was seronegative. Dominant NKG2C+ clonotypes made up about 1.0-8% of CD8+ T cells in six donors. The study found these clonotypes also leading the CD3+CD56-NKG2C+ fraction in a few donors.

The clonotype originates from a man between 45 and 60 years old who received an inactivated influenza vaccine. The chain is built from TRBV12-3 or TRBV12-4 and TRBJ1-4; TRBD1 aligns across 8 bases. This specimen consisted of CD4+ T cells sorted from PBMCs, obtained approximately 13 days after vaccination. The CDR3 region has the DNA TGTGCCACCCGGGGCAGGGGGCAGAAAGAAAAACTGTTTTTT. Its translation is CATRGRGQKEKLFF.